This T cell receptor (beta chain) was recovered during a study of Graves' ophthalmopathy and Graves' hyperthyroidism. On the study more broadly: If no ophthalmopathy appeared within 18 months of follow-up, hyperthyroidism was termed stable.

RNA transcripts served as template for amplifying TCR beta CDR3 sequences. First-round RT-PCR with HTBI primers preceded a second-round multiplex PCR. Each CDR3 protein gets one entry after TCRdb re-called the multiplex PCR reads with MiXCR. The repertoire has around 1.1 million distinct CDR3 sequences, about two fifths of them found once; the top ten carry around 10%. A few counts support this clonotype. Germline CDR1 and CDR2: LNHNV and YYDKDF (reference sequence). The CDR3 extends over 12 amino acids. V lost 3 bases and J lost 6, with 8 bases in between. J is TRBJ1-2 and V is TRBV15; D is perhaps TRBD1 (5 bases). The clonotype was recovered from an adult man with Graves' hyperthyroidism. The sample comprised peripheral blood or thyroid tissue (not recorded which). This CDR3 is CATSSRGDGYTF. In nucleotides, the CDR3 is TGTGCCACCAGCAGCCGGGGGGATGGCTACACCTTC. The full variable domain, completed using reference TRBV15 and TRBJ1-2, is DAMVIQNPRYQVTQFGKPVTLSCSQTLNHNVMYWYQQKSSQAPKLLFHYYDKDFNNEADTPDNFQSRRPNTSFCFLDIRSPGLGDTAMYLCATSSRGDGYTFGSGTRLTVV.